This T cell receptor beta chain was sequenced during a study of CD8 T cells in Susac syndrome. The RNA, about 0.45 to 1 ug, was put through reverse transcription using random hexamers. An immunoSEQ multiplex PCR generated amplified TCR beta CDR3 products spanning 54 Vbeta and 13 Jbeta. TCRdb re-analysed the immunoSEQ multiplex PCR reads in MiXCR, keeping a single row per CDR3 protein. The table has a few hundred thousand distinct CDR3 sequences, approximately 95% seen once; the top ten hold 0.095%. V gave up 4 bases and J gave up 2 bases, with 10 bases separating them. Germline V gene data show CDR1 as DFQATT and CDR2 as SNEGSKA (reference sequence). CDR3 length: 13 residues.

The specimen was CD4+ T cells from PBMCs. J is TRBJ2-3 and V is TRBV20-1; D is unclear. The sequence was collected from a human donor with multiple sclerosis. In DNA form, the CDR3 reads TGCAGTGCTAACAGCTTTTCCACAGATACGCAGTATTTT. Encoded protein: CSANSFSTDTQYF.